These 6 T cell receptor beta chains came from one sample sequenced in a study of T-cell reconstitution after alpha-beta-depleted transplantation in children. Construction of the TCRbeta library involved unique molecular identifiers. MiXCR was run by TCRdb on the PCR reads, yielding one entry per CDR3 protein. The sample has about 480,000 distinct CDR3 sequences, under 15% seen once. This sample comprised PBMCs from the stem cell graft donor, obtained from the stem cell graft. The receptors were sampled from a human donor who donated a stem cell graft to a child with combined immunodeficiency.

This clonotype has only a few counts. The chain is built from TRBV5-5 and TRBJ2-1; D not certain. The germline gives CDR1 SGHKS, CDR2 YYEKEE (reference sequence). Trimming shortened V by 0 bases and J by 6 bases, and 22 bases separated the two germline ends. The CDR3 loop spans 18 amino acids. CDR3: CASSLGPDISHSGNEQFF. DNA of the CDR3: TGTGCCAGCAGCTTGGGTCCAGACATATCCCACTCGGGCAATGAGCAGTTCTTC. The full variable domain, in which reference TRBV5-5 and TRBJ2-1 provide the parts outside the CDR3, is DAGVTQSPTHLIKTRGQQVTLRCSPISGHKSVSWYQQVLGQGPQFIFQYYEKEERGRGNFPDRFSARQFPNYSSELNVNALLLGDSALYLCASSLGPDISHSGNEQFFGPGTRLTVL.

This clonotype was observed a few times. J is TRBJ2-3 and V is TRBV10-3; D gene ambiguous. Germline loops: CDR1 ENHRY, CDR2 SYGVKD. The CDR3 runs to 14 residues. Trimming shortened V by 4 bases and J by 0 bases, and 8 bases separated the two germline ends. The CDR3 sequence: CAISGLNSTDTQYF. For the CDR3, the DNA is TGTGCCATCAGTGGACTTAATAGCACAGATACGCAGTATTTT.

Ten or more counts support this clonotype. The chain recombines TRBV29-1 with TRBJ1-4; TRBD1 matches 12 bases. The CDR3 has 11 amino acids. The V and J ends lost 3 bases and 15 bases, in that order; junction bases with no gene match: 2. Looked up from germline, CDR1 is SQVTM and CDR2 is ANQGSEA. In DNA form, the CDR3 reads TGCAGCGTTGAGGGACAGGGGGCCTTGTTTTTT. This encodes CSVEGQGALFF.

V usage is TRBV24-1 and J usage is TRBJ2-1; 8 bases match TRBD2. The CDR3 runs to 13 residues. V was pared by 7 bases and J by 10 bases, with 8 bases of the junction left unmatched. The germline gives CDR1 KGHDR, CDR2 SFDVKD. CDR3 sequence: CATRGPSGGEQFF. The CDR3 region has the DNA TGTGCCACCAGGGGCCCGTCGGGGGGGGAGCAGTTCTTC.

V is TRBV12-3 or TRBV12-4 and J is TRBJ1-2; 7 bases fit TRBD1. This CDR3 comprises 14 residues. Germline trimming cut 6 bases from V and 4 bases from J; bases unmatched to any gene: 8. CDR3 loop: CASSSGDSVYGYTF. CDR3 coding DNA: TGTGCCAGCAGCTCTGGGGACAGCGTCTATGGCTACACCTTC.

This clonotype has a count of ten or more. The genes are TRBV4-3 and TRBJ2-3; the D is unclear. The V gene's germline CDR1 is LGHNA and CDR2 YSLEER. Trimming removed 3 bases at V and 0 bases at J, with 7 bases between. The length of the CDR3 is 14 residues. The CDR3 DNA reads TGCGCCAGCAGCCAGCTGACTAGCACAGATACGCAGTATTTT. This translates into CASSQLTSTDTQYF.